The 16 T cell receptor beta chains reported below all come from one sample, sequenced in a study of tumor-infiltrating lymphocytes in primary liver carcinoma. A primer in the constant region served to generate TCR beta cDNA from 500 to 600 ng of total RNA. What produced the TCR beta libraries was three nested multiplex PCR rounds using slightly modified ARM-PCR. For around 11 cycles apiece, the opening two PCR rounds ran with TRBV1-TRBV30 forward primers and a C-beta reverse primer. From the multiplex PCR reads, TCRdb called clonotypes with MiXCR, one entry per CDR3 protein. Among fewer than 350,000 distinct CDR3 sequences, 55% to 65% were seen once, and the ten largest hold roughly 10%. Unsorted whole blood supplied the blood RNA, and germline DNA was isolated too. The sequenced sample was peripheral blood. The receptors come from a man aged 40-55 years with primary liver carcinoma and hepatitis B virus infection.

The table lists this clonotype with many counts. This chain uses TRBV6-6 with TRBJ1-5; TRBD1 matches at 9 bases. CDR1 is MNHNY and CDR2 is SVGAGI in the germline V gene (reference sequence). Trimming cost V 5 bases and J 7 bases; bases outside gene matches: 9. The CDR3 runs to 15 residues. CDR3 coding DNA: TGTGCCAGCAGTCTAAGTCCGACAGGGGGACAGCCCCAGCATTTT. It specifies CASSLSPTGGQPQHF.

This clonotype has a single count. This chain joins TRBV7-9 and TRBJ2-1; no clear D. Germline values: CDR1 SEHNR, CDR2 FQNEAQ (reference sequence). This CDR3 region has 13 residues. Deletions cut 4 bases from V and 9 bases from J, with 13 bases between. CDR3 residues: CASSSLTESEQFF. As DNA, the CDR3 is TGTGCCAGCAGCTCGCTTACTGAGAGTGAGCAGTTCTTC. Filled out from reference TRBV7-9 and TRBJ2-1, the complete variable domain reads DTGVSQNPRHKITKRGQNVTFRCDPISEHNRLYWYRQTLGQGPEFLTYFQNEAQLEKSRLLSDRFSAERPKGSFSTLEIQRTEQGDSAMYLCASSSLTESEQFFGPGTRLTVL.

Worth noting for this clonotype: The junction departs from germline at one end; a sequencing error may be responsible. The CDR3 DNA follows: TGCAGCGTTGATCCGGGGACAGGATGCGAAAAACTTTTTTTT. Its translation: CSVDPGTGCEKLFF. This chain uses TRBV29-1 with TRBJ1-4; 8 bases fit TRBD1. The CDR3 has 14 residues. CDR1 is SQVTM, CDR2 ANQGSEA, per germline.

This clonotype was recorded once. Being one base from a much bigger clone, this may be a read error. V and J are TRBV10-3 and TRBJ2-2; D might be TRBD2 (7 bases). This CDR3 region has 14 residues. Germline V CDR1 and CDR2: ENHRY, SYGVKD. The CDR3 region is CAAKGGSSTGELSF. The CDR3, as DNA: TGTGCCGCCAAGGGGGGGAGTAGCACCGGGGAGCTGTCTTTT.

The genes are TRBV10-2 and TRBJ2-1; maybe TRBD2 (5 bases). Germline loops: CDR1 WSHSY, CDR2 SAAADI. Between the trimmed V and J ends, which lost 5 bases and 4 bases, there was a span of 15 bases. This CDR3 is 15 amino acids long. In DNA form, the CDR3 reads TGCGCCAGCAGTCCAACTAGTGAGATGTACAATGAGCAGTTCTTC. This translates into CASSPTSEMYNEQFF.

The J gene is TRBJ2-1, the V gene TRBV11-1; TRBD2 agrees at 9 bases. The CDR3 contains 16 residues. V lost 5 bases and J lost 13; bases outside the gene matches: 18. Germline CDR1 and CDR2: SGHAT and FQDESV (reference sequence). The CDR3 sequence: CASSPIAGAYYSVQFF. In DNA form, the CDR3 reads TGTGCCAGCAGCCCCATAGCGGGAGCGTATTACAGTGTCCAGTTCTTC. The full variable domain, with the rest looked up from reference TRBV11-1 and TRBJ2-1, is EAEVAQSPRYKITEKSQAVAFWCDPISGHATLYWYRQILGQGPELLVQFQDESVVDDSQLPKDRFSAERLKGVDSTLKIQPAELGDSAMYLCASSPIAGAYYSVQFFGPGTRLTVL.

This sequence joins TRBV28 and TRBJ1-1; D is possibly TRBD1 (5 bases). The CDR3 sequence is 14 residues long. In germline, CDR1 is MDHEN, CDR2 SYDVKM. Trimming removed 7 bases from V and 0 bases from J, with 12 bases in between. In nucleotides, the CDR3 is TGTGCCAGCATCTCTGGGGGAATGAACACTGAAGCTTTCTTT. Residues: CASISGGMNTEAFF.

A word on this clonotype: A much more abundant neighbour one base away suggests this may be a read error. The chain has TRBV5-4 and TRBJ2-7; 9 bases line up with TRBD1. The CDR3 has 14 amino acids. In germline, CDR1 is SGHNT, CDR2 YYREEE (reference sequence). In DNA form, the CDR3 reads TGTGCCATCAGCCGGACAGGGGTCGGCAACGAGCAGTACTTC. This encodes CAISRTGVGNEQYF. The full variable domain, with the rest looked up from reference TRBV5-4 and TRBJ2-7, is ETGVTQSPTHLIKTRGQQVTLRCSSQSGHNTVSWYQQALGQGPQFIFQYYREEENGRGNFPPRFSGLQFPNYSSELNVNALELDDSALYLCAISRTGVGNEQYFGPGTRLTVT.

In the case of this clonotype: This clone may be a read error of a much larger clone one base away. The J gene is TRBJ2-1, the V gene TRBV29-1; the D gene is possibly TRBD2 (5 bases). Germline CDR1 is SQVTM and CDR2 is ANQGSEA. V was pared by 4 bases and J by 12 bases, with 13 bases between. The CDR3 runs to 11 residues. CDR3 amino acids: CSVGVVGAQFF. As DNA, the CDR3 is TGCAGCGTTGGGGTAGTGGGAGCGCAGTTCTTC.

The CDR3 DNA reads TGCGCCAGCAGCTTGATAGGGAGGGCCTACAATGAGCAGTTCTTC. Amino acids: CASSLIGRAYNEQFF. The genes are TRBV5-1 and TRBJ2-1; 7 bases match TRBD2. Trimming cost V 1 base and J 2 bases; bases outside gene matches: 3. CDR3 size: 15 residues. Germline CDR1 is SGHRS and CDR2 is YFSETQ.

The count of this clonotype is one. A clone one base away is much larger, so this may be a read error. The chain employs TRBV4-1 and TRBJ2-3; a weak D match, TRBD2 (7 bases). CDR1 is MGHRA and CDR2 is YSYEKL in the germline V gene. This CDR3 spans 16 amino acids. CDR3 region: CASSQDGGATGDKQYF. Here the CDR3 DNA reads TGCGCCAGCAGCCAAGATGGGGGGGCGACAGGAGATAAGCAGTATTTT.

A note on this clonotype: A much larger clone lies a single base off, so this may be a read error. Here the CDR3 omits its conserved ending phenylalanine or tryptophan, so a read error is the likely source. The V call is TRBV6-1, the J call TRBJ1-5; the match to TRBD1 covers 8 bases. With 4 bases clipped from V and 0 bases from J, the junction kept 5 bases outside the gene matches. Germline values: CDR1 MNHNS, CDR2 SASEGT. This CDR3 spans 16 amino acids. Here the CDR3 reads CASSGPDRASNQPQHY. CDR3 nucleotides: TGTGCCAGCAGTGGGCCGGACAGGGCTAGCAATCAGCCCCAGCATTAT.

Only one count was recorded for this clonotype. This chain links TRBV6-5 with TRBJ2-7, with 12 positions matching TRBD1. This CDR3 comprises 14 residues. Germline assignment: CDR1 MNHEY and CDR2 SVGAGI. V shed 8 bases and J 7 bases; nucleotides not matched to a gene: 9. The CDR3 loop reads CASGSGQGAMEQYF. The CDR3 nucleotides read TGTGCCAGCGGCTCGGGACAGGGGGCGATGGAGCAGTACTTC.

As regards this clonotype: The CDR3 does not close with the conserved phenylalanine or tryptophan, likely indicating a read error. V gene TRBV11-1 combines with J gene TRBJ2-1; 9 nucleotides match TRBD2. CDR3 length equals 16 residues. V trimming: 5 bases; J trimming: 3 bases; junction bases outside the gene matches: 8. Per the germline V gene, CDR1 is SGHAT and CDR2 is FQDESV (reference sequence). Written as DNA, the CDR3 is TGTGCCAGCAGCCTCATAGCGGGAGCGTACTACAATGAGCAGTTCCTC. Protein product: CASSLIAGAYYNEQFL.

In regard to this clonotype: This sequence may be a read error, since a much larger clone differs from it by one base. The J gene is TRBJ2-7, the V gene TRBV6-2 or TRBV6-3; 7 bases are shared with TRBD1. Germline V lookup: CDR1 MNHEY, CDR2 SVGEGT. The CDR3 has 18 amino acids. V was pared by 8 bases and J by 2 bases, with 21 bases of the junction left unmatched. The CDR3 nucleotides read TGTGCCAGCGGGTATCCCATGGGACAGTGGGCAACGGCCTACGAGCAGTACTTC. It encodes CASGYPMGQWATAYEQYF.

On this clonotype: Being one base from a much bigger clone, this may be a read error. The chain couples TRBV4-1 to TRBJ2-5; D is unresolved. V gave up 5 bases and J gave up 4 bases, with 11 bases separating them. The CDR3 covers 13 residues. Germline values: CDR1 MGHRA, CDR2 YSYEKL. CDR3 in DNA: TGCGCCAGCAGCGACCCCCTTGGAGAGACCCAGTACTTC. It codes for CASSDPLGETQYF.